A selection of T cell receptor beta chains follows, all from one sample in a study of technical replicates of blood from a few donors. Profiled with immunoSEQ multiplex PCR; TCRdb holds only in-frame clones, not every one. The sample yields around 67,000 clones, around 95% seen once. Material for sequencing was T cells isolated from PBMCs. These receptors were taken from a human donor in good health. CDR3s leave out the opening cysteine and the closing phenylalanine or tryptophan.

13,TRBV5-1,ASSLPGQASGTQY
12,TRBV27,ASSLLRGPSEAF
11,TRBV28,ASSPRQVYEQY
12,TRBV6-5,ASSRGSRVYEQY
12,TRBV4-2,ASSHRGQGYEQY
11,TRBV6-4,ASSEDFYNEQF
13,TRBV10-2,ASSEGTSGDNEQF
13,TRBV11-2,ASTLRSGGYNEQF
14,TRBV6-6,ASSYSYWAIGNTIY
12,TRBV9,ASSATGAGNTIY
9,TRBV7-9,ASTVNEKLF
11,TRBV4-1,ASSLEVAGELF
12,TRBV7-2,ASSLTQGVNIQY
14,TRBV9,ASSVTSGGATGELF
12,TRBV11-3,ASSPDSGQETQY
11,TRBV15,ATSRDRAGELF
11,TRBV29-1,SAGQGPIYGYT
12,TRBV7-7,ASSLGLAAETQY
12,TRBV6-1,ASNVQGLNQPQH
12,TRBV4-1,ASSHTDSQETQY